The sequence of this T cell receptor beta chain was determined in a study of cytomegalovirus exposure and HLA in healthy donors (dated by TCRdb to 2016 to 2017). For the wider study: In an earlier analysis of 587 of the donors, about 260 Gb of sequence data and 100 million or so unique TCR beta sequences from about 190 million T cells were reported. An early release that covered 640 HLA-typed donors contained approximately 290 gigabases of sequencing data and roughly 84 million unique TCR sequences. Of the 350 to 400 genotyped donors, approximately 80% fell in the genetic ancestry cluster associated with self-reported Caucasian donors. The aim of the study was to test whether cataloging public T cell receptors could identify signatures of past pathogen exposure. The study used immunosequencing to profile the T cell repertoires of 600 to 850 subjects and linked those repertoires to cytomegalovirus serostatus. Besides the first cohort of approximately 670 subjects, a separate validation cohort made up of roughly 120 different subjects was used. To predict cytomegalovirus infection status, the study brought together high-throughput TCR immunosequencing, statistical association of individual TCRs with disease status, and machine learning. To study patterns of TCR occurrence, a later analysis re-analyzed previously published TCR beta repertoires from under 750 donors and added high-resolution HLA genotyping. In the later analysis, no new phenotypic data were used to find candidate immune exposures; instead, reliance was placed on TCR beta sequences and their occurrence across donors. To decide whether each TCR beta V gene segment behaved as functional or pseudogenic, an earlier analysis of some 580 of the donors relied on high-throughput TCR beta sequencing. Donor age, sex, ethnicity and CMV serostatus were collected together with the repertoire data. A later genetic analysis took genome-wide SNP genotypes for about three fifths of the roughly 700 donors and used that subset as a discovery cohort. Every discovery cohort repertoire had been produced on one sequencing platform. Class I and class II HLA loci were covered by the typing at four-digit resolution. The number of typed donors differed by locus: about 629-640 for A, B, C, DRB1 and DQB1; 522 for DQA1; some 610 for DPA1; and about 450 for DPB1. Roughly 5 DR-DQ haplotypes were handled as single units for association and clustering, since linkage in the cohort was strong. Across 398 genotyped donors of the cohort, an average of approximately 240,000 unique TCR beta nucleotide sequences per donor were sequenced, and 15% to 20% of those sequences were non-productive. Points the paper makes about the study in general: Some IMGT-functional V segments, including TRBV6-2 and TRBV6-3, could not be distinguished by the 87-base-pair reads and were therefore excluded. Linkage disequilibrium might explain the correlated functional status among segregating V segments, but an unknown experimental factor could not be ruled out. It was suggested by the authors that the approach could potentially be generalized to other disease states and immunological phenotypes. In vitro tests confirmed that a few of the cytomegalovirus-associated TCR beta chains recognize cytomegalovirus antigens. This cohort had only TCR beta chains sequenced, and the lack of alpha or paired-chain data limited which features could be detected. When HLA alleles, especially DR and DQ, strongly co-occurred, TCR associations were difficult to assign to individual alleles. Because some donors lacked HLA typing at each locus, the association tests relied only on the typed subset. The presence/absence analyses assumed that sequencing depth was roughly uniform across donors, and that assumption may not be true. In a later analysis, several top co-occurrence clusters were reported to appear linked to parvovirus B19, influenza, CMV and Epstein-Barr virus. A later analysis found that HLA-associated TCR beta chains were more clonally expanded and had lower generation probabilities than equally common non-associated chains. In an earlier analysis of about 600 of the donors, most TCR beta V segments appeared in productive rearrangements about 87% or about 30% of the time, broadly matching IMGT annotations. The classifier was reported to diagnose cytomegalovirus status with high specificity and sensitivity in both the original and validation cohorts. In a later analysis, the rate of TCR association differed among HLA loci, with DRB1 alleles having the most associated TCRs and HLA-C alleles having the fewest. A later genetic analysis reported fewer N-insertions in productive TCRs among donors in an Asian-associated ancestry cluster than the roughly 670-donor mean. The sequencing pipeline was judged likely to have produced a cluster of highly shared sequence variants as a technical artifact. Immune exposure information for the cohort was limited to CMV serostatus. A total of fewer than 200 TCR beta chains were listed by the study as associated with cytomegalovirus. Most TCR sequences were seen in very few donors, while some public TCRs were found in many individuals. In a later analysis, 16,951 TCR beta sequences were associated with specific HLA alleles at a false discovery rate of 0.05. Because counts were too low, around 18 rarely observed V segments, including chromosome 9 orphons, were left out of the earlier analysis of 587 of the donors. A further reported finding was that TCR beta sequences accurately predicted the HLA-A and HLA-B alleles for most subjects in the first cohort. An association between a missense DCLRE1C variant and V-gene and J-gene trimming of TCR beta chains was found in a later genetic analysis and replicated in an independent cohort. In a later analysis, most CMV-associated TCR beta chains were found to appear HLA-restricted, with HLA associations seemingly driven largely by CMV exposure.

Libraries came from the immunoSEQ multiplex PCR assay. For the multiplex PCR, a mixture combining 60 forward primers for TCR Vbeta segments and 13 reverse primers for TCR Jbeta segments was used. Amplification of the CDR3 region of rearranged TCR beta genes was performed with a multiplex PCR assay on genomic DNA. The Illumina HiSeq System was used to sequence the amplified TCR beta libraries as 87-base-pair reads. Per the authors' processing: A later analysis counted 75 million to 100 million unique TCR beta chains across the 670 or so repertoires, and about 10 million of these chains were shared by at least two donors. To remove PCR and sequencing errors, raw reads were error-corrected and collapsed into unique sequences using a nearest-neighbor algorithm that merged closely related sequences. V, D and J gene segments were assigned by aligning CDR3 sequences to IMGT reference sequences. For a sequence to be retained, a match of at least six nucleotides to both a V gene segment and a J gene segment was required. Rearrangements were called productive when the CDR3 lacked stop codons and stayed in frame with V and J; all others were non-productive. Following IMGT convention, CDR3 was defined as the stretch from the second conserved V-encoded cysteine to the conserved J-encoded phenylalanine. The earlier analysis of about 620 of the donors excluded sequences that lacked an unambiguous match to a single V gene segment. In an earlier analysis of about 590 of the donors, a V segment was called functional when productive rearrangements were above 56.7%, and segregating when the standard deviation between donors exceeded 5%. To diagnose cytomegalovirus status from the catalog of TCR beta chain sequences, a statistical classification framework was built. In a later analysis, TCR nucleotide sequences were compared against IMGT/GENE-DB human TR gene sequences so that V and J genes could be assigned. A later analysis assigned CDR3 sequences and most-parsimonious VDJ recombination scenarios with the TCRdist pipeline. In a later analysis, each TCR beta chain was defined by its CDR3 amino acid sequence together with its V-gene family, and reads without a unique V-gene family were excluded. As a way to deal with suspected cross-contamination and a sequencing artifact, a later analysis dropped 500 to 700 nucleotide sequences that were highly shared and had low generation probability. In a later analysis, a clonal expansion index for each public chain was calculated from normalized within-repertoire ranks of inferred template counts. A later analysis computed generation probabilities with a VDJ recombination model fitted to out-of-frame rearrangements, and checked the results against IGoR. Hypergeometric tests were used in a later analysis to score TCR-TCR, TCR-HLA and TCR-CMV co-occurrence, with a repertoire-size bias correction applied to the TCR pairs. False discovery rates were estimated in a later analysis by permuting HLA or CMV assignments 20 times. A later analysis grouped co-occurring TCRs with DBSCAN, adding TCRdist sequence similarity when clustering within HLA-allele-positive subsets. Co-occurrence clustering excluded repertoires with fewer than 30,000 or more than 120,000 public chains, plus five with anomalous nucleotide sharing. In TCRdb, the immuneACCESS table is reduced to in-frame sequences with V and J assigned. These tables do not hold every clone; where another copy was compared, an unresolved V gene accounts for under half, and the others remain unexplained. Clonal size and the V and J genes are those of that table, whereas D and trimming came from the DNA. This sample is represented by over 75,000 clones; under 80% of them were singletons. The ten biggest clones cover roughly 7.1% of the sample.

Concerning this clone: The target of this receptor is not known. No much larger clone is present one base from it, and per-base qualities are unavailable.

The cohort consisted of fewer than 700 healthy bone marrow donors. At the time of sampling, every cohort member was nominally healthy, though immune exposures that went unrecorded were likely present. The donor tested CMV seropositive and was one of the 289 seropositive cohort members. Each donor provided a peripheral blood sample, and peripheral blood mononuclear cells were used for TCR beta sequencing. Genomic DNA extraction from the blood cell samples was performed with the Qiagen DNeasy Blood Extraction Kit. The CDR3 contains 13 residues, cysteine and phenylalanine counted. The DNA shown is the 39-base CDR3, in frame from base 1. The CDR1 and CDR2 encoded by the germline V gene are SGDLS and YYNGEE. V sheds 3 bases and J sheds 0 bases, leaving 3 bases between their ends.

This sequence was found in a man aged 40-49 years in good health and CMV-seropositive. Sample: PBMCs. The chain was built from TRBV9 and TRBJ2-2; no D segment can be confidently identified. DNA sequence: TGTGCCAGCAGCGCCACGAACACCGGGGAGCTGTTTTTT. Its translation is CASSATNTGELFF.